The 21 T cell receptor beta chains in this list originate from one sample, sequenced in a study of shared clonotypes between healthy human individuals. The table came from immunoSEQ multiplex PCR; TCRdb's copy has only in-frame clones and leaves some out. The table has around 2,100,000 clones, approximately 94% seen once. CD45RO-negative, CCR7-positively selected cells formed the naive CD8 fraction, excluding terminally differentiated effector memory CD45RA+ cells. Source material: naive CD8+ T cells sorted from blood. The receptors here all came from a man aged 18 to 30 in good health.

The gene calls are TRBV2 and TRBJ2-5; possibly TRBD1 for D (7 bases). Germline assignment: CDR1 SNHLY and CDR2 FYNNEI. The CDR3 loop spans 16 amino acids. The V and J ends lost 3 bases and 0 bases respectively, with 14 bases between them. CDR3 bases: TGTGCCAGCAGTGAGGAGGGGGCCGCTTACCAAGAGACCCAGTACTTC. Amino acids: CASSEEGAAYQETQYF.

The rearrangement links TRBV5-6 to TRBJ2-1, with D hard to call. Trimming took 6 bases from V and 6 from J, leaving 7 bases between them. The CDR3 runs to 11 residues. The germline V gene has CDR1 SGHDT and CDR2 YYEEEE. CDR3 protein: CASTDINEQFF. CDR3 DNA: TGTGCCAGCACCGACATCAATGAGCAGTTCTTC.

The chain has TRBV10-3 and TRBJ2-3; tentatively, D is TRBD2 (5 bases). The CDR3 is 15 amino acids. The ends were cut back, 10 bases at V and 0 bases at J, with 17 bases in the middle. Germline values: CDR1 ENHRY, CDR2 SYGVKD. The CDR3 nucleotides read TGTGCCAACCGGGATCCTAGCCTCAGCACAGATACGCAGTATTTT. Translated: CANRDPSLSTDTQYF.

Note on this clone: The sample contains more than one DNA sequence encoding this CDR3. V and J are TRBV9 and TRBJ2-2; D perhaps matches TRBD2 (6 bases). The germline V gene has CDR1 SGDLS and CDR2 YYNGEE. The CDR3 is made up of 13 amino acids. V was clipped by 2 bases and J by 5 bases, with 7 bases between them. CDR3 region: CASSVEGTGELFF. Written as DNA, the CDR3 is TGTGCCAGCAGCGTGGAGGGAACCGGGGAGCTGTTTTTT.

This chain links TRBV11-2 with TRBJ1-2; D remains unclear. The V and J ends lost 4 bases and 6 bases respectively, with 15 bases between them. Germline assignment: CDR1 SGHAT and CDR2 FQNNGV. The CDR3 sequence is 14 residues long. The CDR3 protein is CASSSISGDHGYTF. CDR3 coding DNA: TGTGCCAGCAGCTCTATCTCCGGGGATCATGGCTACACCTTC.

The chain uses TRBV4-1 and TRBJ1-1, with D possibly matching TRBD1 (5 bases). CDR3 length equals 16 residues. V was clipped by 3 bases and J by 2 bases, with 16 bases between them. Germline CDR1 is MGHRA and CDR2 is YSYEKL. This CDR3 reads CASSQLSRRENTEAFF. CDR3 in DNA: TGCGCCAGCAGCCAGCTGAGTCGCAGGGAAAACACTGAAGCTTTCTTT.

DNA for the CDR3: TGCGCCAGCAGTGTTTTAGCGGGAGATATGTGGTCAGATACGCAGTATTTT. It specifies CASSVLAGDMWSDTQYF. The chain uses TRBV10-2 and TRBJ2-3, with 9 bases that match TRBD2. Germline lookup yields CDR1 WSHSY and CDR2 SAAADI. CDR3 length: 17 amino acids. Germline trimming cut 4 bases from V and 4 bases from J; bases unmatched to any gene: 12.

The chain links TRBV5-4 to TRBJ1-2; D is ambiguous. Deletions cut 4 bases from V and 4 bases from J, with 11 bases between. The germline CDR1 and CDR2 sequences are SGHNT and YYREEE (reference sequence). This CDR3 has 13 residues. This chain's CDR3 is CASSPEGGYGYTF. The DNA of the CDR3 is TGTGCCAGCAGCCCGGAGGGCGGCTATGGCTACACCTTC.

The chain uses TRBV2 and TRBJ2-5; a possible D gene is TRBD2 (5 bases). The V end lost 4 bases, the J end lost 0 bases, and 12 bases lay between the germline ends. Germline CDR1 is SNHLY and CDR2 is FYNNEI. The CDR3 extends over 15 amino acids. The DNA of the CDR3 is TGTGCCAGCAGTGCGGCGGAGCGGAACCAAGAGACCCAGTACTTC. Protein product: CASSAAERNQETQYF.

The chain is built from TRBV5-6 and TRBJ2-1; D possibly corresponds to TRBD1 (6 bases). V lost 4 bases, J lost 0 bases, and 11 bases lay in between. This CDR3 has 15 amino acids. Germline CDR1 SGHDT, CDR2 YYEEEE. The DNA for the CDR3 is TGTGCCAGCAGCGGGGGACACCTCTCCTACAATGAGCAGTTCTTC. Amino acid sequence: CASSGGHLSYNEQFF.

The chain employs TRBV11-2 and TRBJ2-1; 9 nucleotides match TRBD1. The CDR3 loop spans 13 amino acids. V gave up 6 bases and J gave up 9 bases; unmatched junction bases: 6. Germline CDR1 SGHAT, CDR2 FQNNGV. DNA for the CDR3: TGTGCCAGCAGAGACAGGGGGGTCGGTGAGCAGTTCTTC. Protein sequence: CASRDRGVGEQFF. Looking up the rest from reference TRBV11-2 and TRBJ2-1 gives the full variable domain: EAGVAQSPRYKIIEKRQSVAFWCNPISGHATLYWYQQILGQGPKLLIQFQNNGVVDDSQLPKDRFSAERLKGVDSTLKIQPAKLEDSAVYLCASRDRGVGEQFFGPGTRLTVL.

The CDR3 here is CASSPPGGGPYEQYF. The CDR3 region has the DNA TGTGCCAGCAGCCCCCCAGGCGGGGGGCCGTACGAGCAGTACTTC. The chain employs TRBV9 and TRBJ2-7, with 8 bases lining up with TRBD2. This CDR3 comprises 15 residues. With 4 bases clipped from V and 4 bases from J, the junction kept 10 bases outside the gene matches. Germline CDR1 and CDR2: SGDLS and YYNGEE.

The count of this clone is one. The rearrangement joins TRBV6-6 to TRBJ2-5; TRBD2 matches 7 bases. Germline-derived CDR1 and CDR2 are MNHNY and SVGAGI (reference sequence). The ends lost 0 bases at V and 3 bases at J; junction bases unmatched: 1. CDR3 length equals 14 residues. CDR3 region: CASSYSLAEETQYF. Written as DNA, the CDR3 is TGTGCCAGCAGTTACTCGCTAGCGGAAGAGACCCAGTACTTC.

Comment on this clone: The same CDR3 also results from other DNA sequences found in this sample. The genes are TRBV11-2 and TRBJ2-7, with 7 bases lining up with TRBD2. This CDR3 has 14 amino acids. The germline CDR1 and CDR2 sequences are SGHAT and FQNNGV. Trimming cost V 3 bases and J 1 base; bases outside gene matches: 3. CDR3 region: CASSFGGDSYEQYF. The CDR3 DNA reads as TGTGCCAGCAGCTTTGGGGGGGATTCCTACGAGCAGTACTTC. The full variable domain, its missing parts supplied by reference TRBV11-2 and TRBJ2-7, is EAGVAQSPRYKIIEKRQSVAFWCNPISGHATLYWYQQILGQGPKLLIQFQNNGVVDDSQLPKDRFSAERLKGVDSTLKIQPAKLEDSAVYLCASSFGGDSYEQYFGPGTRLTVT.

The rearrangement uses TRBV5-1 and TRBJ1-4; 7 bases fit TRBD1. The CDR3 is made up of 15 amino acids. Germline assignment: CDR1 SGHRS and CDR2 YFSETQ. J lost 2 bases, V lost 4 bases, and 5 bases had no gene match. CDR3 DNA: TGCGCCAGCAGCCCAAGACAGGGTACTAATGAAAAACTGTTTTTT. Protein product: CASSPRQGTNEKLFF. Full variable domain (outside the CDR3, taken from reference TRBV5-1 and TRBJ1-4): KAGVTQTPRYLIKTRGQQVTLSCSPISGHRSVSWYQQTPGQGLQFLFEYFSETQRNKGNFPGRFSGRQFSNSRSEMNVSTLELGDSALYLCASSPRQGTNEKLFFGSGTQLSVL.

The V and J genes are TRBV14 and TRBJ2-3; no clear D gene. The CDR3 has 15 amino acids. Germline lookup yields CDR1 SGHDN and CDR2 FVKESK. V was shortened by 0 bases and J by 1 base, with 8 bases between the two germline ends. The CDR3 DNA reads TGTGCCAGCAGCCAAGATAGTCTCCGCACAGATACGCAGTATTTT. Its translation is CASSQDSLRTDTQYF.

The CDR3 DNA reads as TGTGCCAGTAGTATATTCCGGGACCGCGAGCAGTACTTC. Amino acids: CASSIFRDREQYF. The chain links TRBV19 to TRBJ2-7; D is tentatively TRBD1 or TRBD2 (5 bases each). The germline gives CDR1 LNHDA, CDR2 SQIVND (reference sequence). The CDR3 is made up of 13 amino acids. V was clipped by 2 bases and J by 6 bases, with 11 bases between them.

This chain connects TRBV19 to TRBJ1-1; no clear D gene. Germline V CDR1 and CDR2: LNHDA, SQIVND (reference sequence). V was trimmed by 8 bases and J by 1 base, leaving 8 bases between them. This CDR3 region has 12 residues. CDR3 DNA: TGTGCCAGTCGTCCGGCGAACACTGAAGCTTTCTTT. Translating it yields CASRPANTEAFF.

CDR3 protein: CASSLVGPGVVAGELFF. The CDR3 nucleotides are TGTGCCAGCAGCTTAGTGGGGCCGGGGGTGGTTGCCGGGGAGCTGTTTTTT. J is TRBJ2-2 and V is TRBV7-8; D might be TRBD2 (6 bases). Germline V CDR1 and CDR2: SGHVS, FQNEAQ. This CDR3 region has 17 residues. Trimming cost V 1 base and J 6 bases, with 18 bases left between them.

The chain has TRBV5-6 and TRBJ2-1, with D tentatively TRBD2 (5 bases). CDR1 is SGHDT, CDR2 YYEEEE, per germline. V was trimmed by 2 bases and J by 0 bases, leaving 12 bases between them. The CDR3 length is 16 residues. The CDR3 reads CASSFLLGNSYNEQFF. Here the CDR3 DNA reads TGTGCCAGCAGCTTTCTCCTCGGGAACTCCTACAATGAGCAGTTCTTC.

The chain links TRBV5-5 to TRBJ2-7; D is perhaps TRBD2 (6 bases). Germline V gene sequence: CDR1 SGHKS, CDR2 YYEKEE (reference sequence). V was pared by 1 base and J by 3 bases, with 17 bases between. This CDR3 is built from 16 residues. CDR3: CASSLFPGETYYEQYF. CDR3 bases: TGTGCCAGCAGCTTGTTTCCGGGGGAGACTTACTACGAGCAGTACTTC.